One T cell receptor beta chain is described in this entry. The antigen is undetermined. Unmatched junction bases numbered 7, after V lost 6 bases and J lost 6 bases. This CDR3 region has 13 residues. Looked up from germline, CDR1 is MNHNS and CDR2 is SASEGT. Amplification of TCR beta used genomic DNA extracted from peripheral blood. This specimen belongs to a study of T cell repertoires in aging, cancer and after chemotherapy. As for the study in general: Donors were grouped into six age bands spanning 30 or younger through 70 or older. Findings and caveats of the study: Compared with age-matched healthy donors, untreated hematological or solid cancer patients showed higher blood TCR clonality. Across the chemotherapy interval, each cancer cohort showed higher median generation probability, suggesting thymic rebound.

Multiplex touch-down PCR with TRB-A/B primers amplified rearranged V-D-J TRB sequences. TCRdb recomputed calls from the multiplex PCR reads with MiXCR, one row per CDR3 protein. This table holds almost 7,500 distinct CDR3 sequences, 35% to 45% found once. The source is a human donor in good health. The sequencing input was blood. The V and J genes are TRBV6-1 and TRBJ1-2; TRBD1 aligns across 7 bases. CDR3 loop: CASRRGRNDGYTF. CDR3 nucleotide sequence: TGTGCCAGCAGGAGGGGGCGCAACGATGGCTACACCTTC.